This T cell receptor (beta chain) was recovered during a study of T cells after yellow fever vaccination. Whole-study context: Low-cell-number fractions underwent preparation using SMART-Seq v4 Ultra Low Input.

5'RACE template switching generated TCR cDNA, adding a universal primer site and UMIs. TCRdb re-analysed the 5' RACE reads in MiXCR, keeping a single row per CDR3 protein. This table has 100,000 to 150,000 distinct CDR3 sequences, about 8.8% appearing once. The sample holds one count of this clonotype. Its antigen is unknown. General study points: Clonotypes shared by both compartments, CD4 and CD8, made up a small share. Contaminating bulk clonotypes could be abundant in FACS-sorted repertoires.

The TCR comes from a young man who received the YFV17D yellow fever vaccine. The sequenced sample was CD8+ T cells sorted from PBMCs, obtained on the day of the yellow fever booster vaccination.

The CDR3 is CASGYEQYV. The CDR3 DNA sequence: TGTGCCAGCGGTTACGAGCAGTACGTC. This chain uses TRBV5-8 with TRBJ2-7, with D unresolved. Germline V gives CDR1 SGHTS, CDR2 YDEGEE. Trimming took off 7 bases at V and 4 bases at J, with 3 bases between the two ends. CDR3 length: 9 residues.